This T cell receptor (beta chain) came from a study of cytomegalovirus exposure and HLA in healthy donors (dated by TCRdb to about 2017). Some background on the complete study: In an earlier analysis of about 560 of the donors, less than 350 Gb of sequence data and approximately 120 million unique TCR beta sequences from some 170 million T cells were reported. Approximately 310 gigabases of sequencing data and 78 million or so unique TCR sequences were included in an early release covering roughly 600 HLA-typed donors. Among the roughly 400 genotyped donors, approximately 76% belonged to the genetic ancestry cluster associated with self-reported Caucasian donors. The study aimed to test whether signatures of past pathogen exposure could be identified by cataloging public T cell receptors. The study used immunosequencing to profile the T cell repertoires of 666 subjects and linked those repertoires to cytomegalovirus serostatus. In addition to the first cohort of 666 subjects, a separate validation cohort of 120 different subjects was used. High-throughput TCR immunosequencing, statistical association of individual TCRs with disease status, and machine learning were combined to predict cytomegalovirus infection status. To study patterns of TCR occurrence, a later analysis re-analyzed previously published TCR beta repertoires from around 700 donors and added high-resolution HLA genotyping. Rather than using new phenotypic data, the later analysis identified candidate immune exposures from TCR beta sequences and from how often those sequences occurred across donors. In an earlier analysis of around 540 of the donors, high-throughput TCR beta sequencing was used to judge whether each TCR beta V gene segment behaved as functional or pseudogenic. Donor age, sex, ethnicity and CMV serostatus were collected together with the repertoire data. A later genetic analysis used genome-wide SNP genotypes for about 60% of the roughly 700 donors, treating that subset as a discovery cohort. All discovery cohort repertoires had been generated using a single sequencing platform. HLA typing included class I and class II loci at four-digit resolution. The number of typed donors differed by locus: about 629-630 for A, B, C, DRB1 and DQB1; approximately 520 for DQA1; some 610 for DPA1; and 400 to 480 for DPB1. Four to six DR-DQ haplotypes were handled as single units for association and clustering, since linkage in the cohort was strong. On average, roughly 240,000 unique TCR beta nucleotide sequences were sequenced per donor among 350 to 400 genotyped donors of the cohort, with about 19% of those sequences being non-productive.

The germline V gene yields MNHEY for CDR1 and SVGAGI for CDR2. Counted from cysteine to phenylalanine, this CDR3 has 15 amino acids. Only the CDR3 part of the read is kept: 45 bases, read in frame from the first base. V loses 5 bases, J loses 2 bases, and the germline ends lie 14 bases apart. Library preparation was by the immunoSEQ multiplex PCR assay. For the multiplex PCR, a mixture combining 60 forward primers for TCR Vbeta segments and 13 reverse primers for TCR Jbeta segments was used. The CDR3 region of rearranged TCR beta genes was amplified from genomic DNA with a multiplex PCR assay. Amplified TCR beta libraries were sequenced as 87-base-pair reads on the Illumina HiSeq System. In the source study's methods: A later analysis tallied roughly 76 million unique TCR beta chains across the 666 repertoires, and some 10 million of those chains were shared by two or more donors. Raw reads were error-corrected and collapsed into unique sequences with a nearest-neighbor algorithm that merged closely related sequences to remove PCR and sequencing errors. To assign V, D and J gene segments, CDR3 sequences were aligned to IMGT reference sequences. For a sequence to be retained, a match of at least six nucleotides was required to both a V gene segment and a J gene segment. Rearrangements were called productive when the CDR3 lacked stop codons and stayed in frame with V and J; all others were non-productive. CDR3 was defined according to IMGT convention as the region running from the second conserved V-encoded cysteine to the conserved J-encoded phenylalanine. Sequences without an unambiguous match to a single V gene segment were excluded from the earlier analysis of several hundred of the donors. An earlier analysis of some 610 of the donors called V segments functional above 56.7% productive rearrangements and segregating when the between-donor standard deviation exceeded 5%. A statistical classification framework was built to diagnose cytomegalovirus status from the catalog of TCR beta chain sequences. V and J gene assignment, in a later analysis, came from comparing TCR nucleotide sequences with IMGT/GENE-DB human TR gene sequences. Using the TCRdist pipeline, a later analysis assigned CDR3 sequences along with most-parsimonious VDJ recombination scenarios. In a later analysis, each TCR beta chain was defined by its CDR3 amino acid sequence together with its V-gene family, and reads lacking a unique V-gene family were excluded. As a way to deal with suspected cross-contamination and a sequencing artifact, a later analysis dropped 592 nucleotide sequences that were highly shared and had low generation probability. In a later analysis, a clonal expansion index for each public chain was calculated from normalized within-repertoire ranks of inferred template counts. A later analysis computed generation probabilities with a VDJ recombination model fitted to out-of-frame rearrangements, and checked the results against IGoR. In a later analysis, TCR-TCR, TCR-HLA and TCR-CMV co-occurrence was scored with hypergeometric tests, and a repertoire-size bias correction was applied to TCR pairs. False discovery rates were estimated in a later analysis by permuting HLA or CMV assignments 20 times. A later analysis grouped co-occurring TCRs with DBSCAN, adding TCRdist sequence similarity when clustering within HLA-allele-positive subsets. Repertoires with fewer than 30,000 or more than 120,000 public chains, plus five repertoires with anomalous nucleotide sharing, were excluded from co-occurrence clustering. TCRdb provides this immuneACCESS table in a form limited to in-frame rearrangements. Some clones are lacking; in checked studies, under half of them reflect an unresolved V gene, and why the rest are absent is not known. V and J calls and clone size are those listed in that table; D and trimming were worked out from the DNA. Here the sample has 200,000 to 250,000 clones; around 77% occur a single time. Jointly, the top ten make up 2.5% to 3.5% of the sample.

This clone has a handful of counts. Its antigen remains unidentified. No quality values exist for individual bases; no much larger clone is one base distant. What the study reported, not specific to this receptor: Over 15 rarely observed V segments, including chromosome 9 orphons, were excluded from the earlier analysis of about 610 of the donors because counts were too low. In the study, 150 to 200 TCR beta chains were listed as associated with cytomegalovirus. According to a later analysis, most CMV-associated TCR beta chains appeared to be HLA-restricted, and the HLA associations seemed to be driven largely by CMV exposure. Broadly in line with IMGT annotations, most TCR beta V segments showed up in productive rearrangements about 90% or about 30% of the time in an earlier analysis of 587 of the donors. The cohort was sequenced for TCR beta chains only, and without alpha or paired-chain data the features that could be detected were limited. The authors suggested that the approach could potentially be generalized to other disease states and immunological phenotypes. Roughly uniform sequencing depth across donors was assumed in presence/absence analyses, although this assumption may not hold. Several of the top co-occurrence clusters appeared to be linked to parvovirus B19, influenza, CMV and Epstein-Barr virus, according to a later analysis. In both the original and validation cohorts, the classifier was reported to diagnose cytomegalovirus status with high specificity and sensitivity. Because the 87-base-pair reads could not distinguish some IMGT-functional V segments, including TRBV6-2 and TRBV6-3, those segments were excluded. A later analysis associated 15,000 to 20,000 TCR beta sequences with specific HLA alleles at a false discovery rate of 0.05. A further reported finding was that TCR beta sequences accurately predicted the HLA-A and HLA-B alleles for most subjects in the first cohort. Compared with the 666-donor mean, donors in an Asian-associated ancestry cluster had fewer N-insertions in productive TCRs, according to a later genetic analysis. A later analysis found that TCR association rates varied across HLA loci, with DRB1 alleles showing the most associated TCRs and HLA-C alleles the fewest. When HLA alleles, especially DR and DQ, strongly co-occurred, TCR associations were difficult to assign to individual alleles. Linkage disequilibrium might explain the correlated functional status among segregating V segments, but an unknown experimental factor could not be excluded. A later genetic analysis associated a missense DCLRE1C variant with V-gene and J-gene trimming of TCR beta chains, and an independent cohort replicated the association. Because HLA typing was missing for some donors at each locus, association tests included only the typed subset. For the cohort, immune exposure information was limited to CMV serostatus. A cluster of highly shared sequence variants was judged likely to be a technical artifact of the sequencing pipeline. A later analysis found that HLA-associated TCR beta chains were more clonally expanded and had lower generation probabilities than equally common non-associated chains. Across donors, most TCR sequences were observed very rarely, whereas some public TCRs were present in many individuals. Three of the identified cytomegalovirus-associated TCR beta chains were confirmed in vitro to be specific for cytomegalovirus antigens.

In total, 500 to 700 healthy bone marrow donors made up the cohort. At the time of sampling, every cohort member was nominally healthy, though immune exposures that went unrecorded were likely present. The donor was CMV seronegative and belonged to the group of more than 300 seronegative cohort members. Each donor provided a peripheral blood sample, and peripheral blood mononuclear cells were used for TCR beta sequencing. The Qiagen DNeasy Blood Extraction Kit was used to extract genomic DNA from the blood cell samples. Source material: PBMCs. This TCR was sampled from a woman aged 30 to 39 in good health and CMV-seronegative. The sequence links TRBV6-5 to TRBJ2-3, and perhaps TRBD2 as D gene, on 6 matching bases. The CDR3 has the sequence CASSRRDPLTDTQYF. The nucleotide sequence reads TGTGCCAGCAGTCGGAGGGATCCCCTCACAGATACGCAGTATTTT.